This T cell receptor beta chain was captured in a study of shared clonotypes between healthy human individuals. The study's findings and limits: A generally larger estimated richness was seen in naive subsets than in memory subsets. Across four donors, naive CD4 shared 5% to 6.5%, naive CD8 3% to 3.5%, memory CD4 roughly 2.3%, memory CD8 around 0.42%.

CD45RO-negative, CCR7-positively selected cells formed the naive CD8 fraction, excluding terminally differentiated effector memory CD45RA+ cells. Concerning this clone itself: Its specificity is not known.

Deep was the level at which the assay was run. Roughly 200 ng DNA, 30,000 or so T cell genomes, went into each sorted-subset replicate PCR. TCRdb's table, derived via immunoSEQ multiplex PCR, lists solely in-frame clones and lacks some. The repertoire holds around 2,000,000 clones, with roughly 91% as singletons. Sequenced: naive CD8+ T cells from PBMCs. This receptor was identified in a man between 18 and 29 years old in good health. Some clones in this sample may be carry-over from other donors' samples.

CDR3 coding DNA: TGCAGCGTTGGCGGGGGGGCAGGCTCCTACGAGCAGTACTTC. This encodes CSVGGGAGSYEQYF. The chain uses TRBV29-1 and TRBJ2-7; 9 nucleotides match TRBD2. Germline lookup yields CDR1 SQVTM and CDR2 ANQGSEA. There are 14 residues in the CDR3. V was clipped by 4 bases and J by 0 bases; unmatched bases: 4.